This is a list of T cell receptor beta chains from one sample in a study of T cell responses to AZD1222 COVID-19 vaccine. Only in-frame clones appear in the TCRdb table, and some are missing; sequencing was by immunoSEQ multiplex PCR. The table lists tens of thousands of clones, 75% to 90% of them singletons. The material sequenced was peripheral blood, taken on day 0 of AZD1222 vaccination. These receptors were collected from an adult in good health. CDR3s include the opening cysteine and the closing phenylalanine or tryptophan. The D gene is left open where the match is weak. The size entry is marked missing in some rows and otherwise reads once, few, many or a size class.

>TRBJ1-6|NA|NA|TRBV3-1/TRBV3-2
CASSQDLAGSNSPLHF
TGTGCCAGCAGCCAAGATCTGGCAGGGTCTAATTCACCCCTCCACTTT
>TRBJ2-2|NA|few|TRBV2
CASRPRYTGELFF
TGTGCCAGCAGGCCGCGTTACACCGGGGAGCTGTTTTTT
>TRBJ2-7|TRBD1|NA|TRBV5-1
CASKLGTGIYEQYF
TGCGCCAGCAAGTTGGGGACAGGGATATACGAGCAGTACTTC
>TRBJ2-1|TRBD1|NA|TRBV19
CASSIQAAGGVDEQFF
TGTGCCAGTAGTATTCAGGCGGCAGGGGGAGTCGATGAGCAGTTCTTC
>TRBJ2-3|NA|NA|TRBV14
CASSPGLSRADTQYF
TGTGCCAGCAGCCCGGGACTTTCCCGGGCGGATACGCAGTATTTT
>TRBJ2-1|TRBD1|NA|TRBV3-1/TRBV3-2
CASNIQGALEQFF
TGTGCCAGCAACATACAGGGGGCCTTAGAGCAGTTCTTC
>TRBJ1-2|NA|NA|TRBV30
CAWRIAAVNYGYTF
TGTGCCTGGAGAATAGCGGCTGTTAACTATGGCTACACCTTC
>TRBJ2-1|NA|NA|TRBV7-2
CASSPRGGQGEQFF
TGTGCCAGCAGCCCCAGGGGAGGGCAAGGTGAGCAGTTCTTC
>TRBJ2-1|TRBD2|NA|TRBV5-4
CASSFSGSSYNEQFF
TGTGCCAGCAGCTTTAGCGGGAGCTCCTACAATGAGCAGTTCTTC
>TRBJ2-3|NA|NA|TRBV24-1
CATSDHLAVGTDTQYF
TGTGCCACCAGTGACCATCTAGCTGTTGGCACAGATACGCAGTATTTT
>TRBJ1-1|NA|once|TRBV6-5
CASSTRGGLTEAFF
TGTGCCAGCAGCACCAGGGGAGGGTTAACTGAAGCTTTCTTT
>TRBJ1-1|NA|NA|TRBV5-6
CASSLVSQTFF
TGTGCCAGCAGCTTGGTTTCACAGACTTTCTTT
>TRBJ2-7|TRBD2|NA|TRBV20-1
CSASDSGIGQYF
TGCAGTGCTAGTGATAGCGGGATAGGGCAGTACTTC
>TRBJ2-7|TRBD2|NA|TRBV7-9
CASSFVAGTSSGQYF
TGTGCCAGCAGCTTTGTAGCGGGGACTTCGAGCGGGCAGTACTTC
>TRBJ2-1|NA|NA|TRBV3-1/TRBV3-2
CASSQGRASTHEQFF
TGTGCCAGCAGCCAAGGTCGGGCTAGCACCCATGAGCAGTTCTTC
>TRBJ1-2|TRBD1|NA|TRBV27
CASSFGQAGRGYTF
TGTGCCAGCAGTTTCGGACAGGCCGGACGGGGCTACACCTTC
>TRBJ2-1|TRBD2|NA|TRBV5-1
CASSVLAGGNNEQFF
TGCGCCAGCAGCGTACTAGCGGGAGGGAACAATGAGCAGTTCTTC
>TRBJ2-1|TRBD2|NA|TRBV12-5
CASGLPPTSGPMRYNEQFF
TGTGCTAGTGGTTTGCCACCAACTAGCGGGCCAATGCGGTACAATGAGCAGTTCTTC
>TRBJ1-2|NA|NA|TRBV3-1/TRBV3-2
CASSHTGGNYGYTF
TGTGCCAGCAGCCACACGGGGGGGAACTATGGCTACACCTTC
>TRBJ2-2|NA|NA|TRBV6-5
CASSTPIQAGELFF
TGTGCCAGCAGTACTCCCATTCAGGCCGGGGAGCTGTTTTTT
>TRBJ1-2|NA|once|TRBV5-1
CASRPLTGNYGYTF
TGCGCCAGCAGGCCGCTCACAGGGAACTATGGCTACACCTTC
>TRBJ2-4|NA|NA|TRBV3-1/TRBV3-2
CASSQDRTKGHIQYF
TGTGCCAGCAGCCAAGATCGGACCAAAGGGCACATTCAGTACTTC
>TRBJ1-2|TRBD1|NA|TRBV2
CASSVGQILYGYTF
TGTGCCAGCAGTGTGGGACAGATTCTATATGGCTACACCTTC
>TRBJ1-4|NA|NA|TRBV19
CASSIGGTPDNEKLFF
TGTGCCAGTAGTATAGGGGGGACACCGGACAATGAAAAACTGTTTTTT
>TRBJ2-3|TRBD2|NA|TRBV5-1
CASSLDGTSGTDTQYF
TGCGCCAGCAGCTTGGATGGGACTAGCGGAACAGATACGCAGTATTTT
>TRBJ2-2|NA|once|TRBV30
CAWKASRGTGELFF
TGTGCCTGGAAGGCTAGTAGGGGGACCGGGGAGCTGTTTTTT
>TRBJ2-2|TRBD2|NA|TRBV7-8
CASRPSRREERAGELFF
TGTGCCAGCAGACCCTCACGGCGGGAGGAAAGGGCCGGGGAGCTGTTTTTT
>TRBJ1-4|NA|NA|TRBV6-5
CASNLRGWNEKLFF
TGTGCCAGCAATCTCAGGGGATGGAATGAAAAACTGTTTTTT
>TRBJ1-6|NA|NA|TRBV6-1
CASSEMILGAVDF
TGTGCCAGCAGTGAAATGATCTTGGGGGCTGTCGACTTT
>TRBJ2-1|NA|NA|TRBV6-5
CASTEGTGGRYEQFF
TGTGCCAGCACCGAGGGGACTGGGGGGAGGTATGAGCAGTTCTTC
>TRBJ2-7|NA|NA|TRBV25-1
CASSPRISYEQYF
TGTGCCAGCAGCCCCAGGATTTCCTACGAGCAGTACTTC
>TRBJ1-3|NA|NA|TRBV11-3
CASSTGIGNTIYF
TGTGCCAGCAGTACAGGAATTGGAAACACCATATATTTT
>TRBJ1-5|TRBD1|NA|TRBV7-8
CASSFQGQGNQPQHF
TGTGCCAGCAGCTTCCAGGGACAGGGAAATCAGCCCCAGCATTTT
>TRBJ2-7|NA|NA|TRBV7-2
CASSAQGNAYEQYF
TGTGCCAGCAGCGCCCAGGGGAACGCCTACGAGCAGTACTTC
>TRBJ2-7|NA|few|TRBV7-9
CASSLMEAQTYEQYF
TGTGCCAGCAGCTTAATGGAAGCCCAAACCTACGAGCAGTACTTC
>TRBJ1-3|TRBD1|NA|TRBV4-1
CASTPGQGGFGNTIYF
TGCGCCAGCACACCGGGACAGGGCGGTTTTGGAAACACCATATATTTT
>TRBJ1-4|NA|once|TRBV13
CASSLGESGKLFF
TGTGCCAGCAGCTTGGGGGAGTCGGGAAAACTGTTTTTT
>TRBJ2-3|NA|NA|TRBV27
CASSLGPDHHQYF
TGTGCCAGCAGTTTAGGCCCCGATCATCACCAGTATTTT
>TRBJ1-3|NA|NA|TRBV5-4
CASSLDSSGNTIYF
TGTGCCAGCAGCTTGGACAGCTCTGGAAACACCATATATTTT
>TRBJ2-7|TRBD2|NA|TRBV29-1
CSMGNGGRRYEQYF
TGCAGCATGGGGAATGGCGGGAGACGCTACGAGCAGTACTTC
>TRBJ1-1|NA|NA|TRBV19
CASSSTGNTEAFF
TGTGCCAGTAGCTCTACAGGGAACACTGAAGCTTTCTTT
>TRBJ1-3|NA|once|TRBV19
CASSSLSSGNTIYF
TGTGCCAGTAGTTCGTTGAGCTCTGGAAACACCATATATTTT
>TRBJ1-2|TRBD1|NA|TRBV4-3
CASSQDGFGQGKNYGYTF
TGCGCCAGCAGCCAAGACGGCTTCGGACAGGGAAAAAACTATGGCTACACCTTC
>TRBJ1-1|NA|NA|TRBV6-6
CASSYDRLNTEAFF
TGTGCCAGCAGTTACGACAGGCTTAACACTGAAGCTTTCTTT
>TRBJ1-2|NA|once|TRBV5-8
CASSLGTPNYGYTF
TGTGCCAGCAGCTTGGGGACACCTAACTATGGCTACACCTTC
>TRBJ2-1|TRBD2|NA|TRBV28
CASRFSGSGYNEQFF
TGTGCCAGCAGATTTAGCGGGAGTGGGTACAATGAGCAGTTCTTC
>TRBJ2-1|NA|NA|TRBV9
CASSVGSHSRRGYNEQFF
TGTGCCAGCAGCGTAGGATCCCATAGCCGGAGGGGCTACAATGAGCAGTTCTTC
>TRBJ1-1|NA|NA|TRBV5-1
CASSLWGENTEAFF
TGCGCCAGCAGCTTGTGGGGGGAAAACACTGAAGCTTTCTTT
>TRBJ2-1|NA|NA|TRBV11-3
CASSSVPVNEQFF
TGTGCCAGCAGTTCAGTCCCTGTTAATGAGCAGTTCTTC
>TRBJ2-3|NA|NA|TRBV19
CASSIARGSGHTDTQYF
TGTGCCAGTAGTATAGCCCGCGGTAGCGGCCACACAGATACGCAGTATTTT